The 16 T cell receptor beta chains given below trace back to one sample, sequenced in a study of T cells in Graves' hyperthyroidism and ophthalmopathy. TCR beta CDR3 regions were amplified from RNA. The HTBI primer set served for first-round RT-PCR of the TCR CDR3. TCRdb recomputed calls from the multiplex PCR reads with MiXCR, one row per CDR3 protein. This table has around 760,000 distinct CDR3 sequences, roughly 32% appearing once. Input material: blood. These receptors all come from a middle-aged woman with Graves' hyperthyroidism.

Notes on this clonotype: A much larger clone sits a single nucleotide away, making a read error possible. The CDR3: CASSLANQETEYF. The CDR3 nucleotides read TGTGCCAGCAGCTTAGCCAACCAAGAGACCGAGTACTTC. The genes are TRBV3-1 and TRBJ2-5, with D unresolved. CDR1 is LGHDT and CDR2 is YNNKEL in the germline V gene (reference sequence). CDR3 length equals 13 residues.

In this sample, this clonotype turned up many times. V usage is TRBV2 and J usage is TRBJ1-6; 9 positions agree with TRBD1. The CDR3 extends over 14 amino acids. V shed 6 bases, J shed 8 bases, and the junction held 5 bases outside the gene matches. Germline V gene data show CDR1 as SNHLY and CDR2 as FYNNEI. In nucleotides, the CDR3 is TGTGCCAGCAGGGATACAGGGGGCTATTCACCCCTCCACTTT. Its translation: CASRDTGGYSPLHF.

The chain recombines TRBV29-1 with TRBJ2-1, with TRBD2 identical over 10 bases. This CDR3 contains 14 residues. Germline CDR1 reads SQVTM; CDR2 reads ANQGSEA. With 4 bases clipped from V and 6 bases from J, the junction kept 6 bases outside the gene matches. The CDR3 nucleotides are TGCAGCGTTGTGCCTAGCGGGAGTCCCAATGAGCAGTTCTTC. Its translation is CSVVPSGSPNEQFF.

This clonotype appeared once. The chain uses TRBV12-3 or TRBV12-4 and TRBJ2-5; a possible D gene is TRBD1 (5 bases). V lost 5 bases and J 9 bases, leaving 16 bases between the germline ends. CDR3 length: 13 residues. The DNA for the CDR3 is TGTGCCAGCAGTGACACAGGTGATCAGCCCCAGTACTTC. It encodes CASSDTGDQPQYF.

As regards this clonotype: Germline is not matched at one junction end, which may reflect a read error. The rearrangement links TRBV5-4 to TRBJ1-1; D not certain. CDR3 length: 13 residues. In germline, CDR1 is SGHNT, CDR2 YYREEE (reference sequence). The DNA of the CDR3 is TGTGCCAGCAGCTTCGGGGTCAACACTGACGCTTTCTTT. As protein: CASSFGVNTDAFF. Filled out from reference TRBV5-4 and TRBJ1-1, the complete variable domain reads ETGVTQSPTHLIKTRGQQVTLRCSSQSGHNTVSWYQQALGQGPQFIFQYYREEENGRGNFPPRFSGLQFPNYSSELNVNALELDDSALYLCASSFGVNTDAFFGQGTRLTVV.

This clonotype came up many times. CDR3 in amino acids: CRRQGADYGYTF. CDR3 DNA: TGCAGACGACAGGGCGCGGACTATGGCTACACCTTC. V and J are TRBV20-1 and TRBJ1-2; 7 nucleotides match TRBD1. CDR1 and CDR2 from the germline V gene are DFQATT and SNEGSKA (reference sequence). The CDR3 runs to 12 residues.

This clonotype turned up a few times. This rearrangement joins TRBV7-2 to TRBJ1-5, with 8 bases fitting TRBD1. V was pared by 6 bases and J by 4 bases, with 11 bases of the junction left unmatched. The CDR3 consists of 16 residues. The V gene's germline CDR1 is SGHTA and CDR2 FQGNSA. The CDR3 DNA is TGTGCCAGCAGTTACTTGGACAGGGTACCGAATCAGCCCCAGCATTTT. Translating it yields CASSYLDRVPNQPQHF.

This clonotype was counted only a few times. This chain joins TRBV29-1 and TRBJ2-7; 12 positions match TRBD2. V gave up 0 bases and J gave up 7 bases; unmatched junction bases: 10. Per germline, CDR1 SQVTM and CDR2 ANQGSEA. The CDR3 is made up of 16 amino acids. The CDR3 bases are TGCAGCGTTGAAGAGGTTTGGCTAGCGGGAGGGTTGGAGCAGTACTTC. Translation: CSVEEVWLAGGLEQYF.

The J gene is TRBJ2-7, the V gene TRBV6-1; TRBD1 matches at 7 bases. J lost 2 bases, V lost 6 bases, and 10 bases had no gene match. This CDR3 contains 15 residues. Per the germline V gene, CDR1 is MNHNS and CDR2 is SASEGT. The chain's CDR3 is CASSWDSHGTYEQYF. The DNA of the CDR3 is TGTGCCAGCAGCTGGGACAGCCACGGCACCTACGAGCAGTACTTC.

The chain couples TRBV20-1 to TRBJ1-5; the D is unclear. CDR1 and CDR2 (germline): DFQATT, SNEGSKA (reference sequence). CDR3 length: 14 amino acids. V was trimmed by 0 bases and J by 4 bases, leaving 10 bases between them. CDR3 in amino acids: CSARDHHLNQPQHF. Here the CDR3 DNA reads TGCAGTGCTAGAGATCATCACCTTAATCAGCCCCAGCATTTT.

This clonotype was counted a few times. At one boundary the junction diverges from the germline segment, which might be a read error. This sequence joins TRBV6-4 and TRBJ1-1; tentatively, D is TRBD1 (5 bases). The CDR3 consists of 16 residues. The germline V gene has CDR1 MRHNA and CDR2 SNTAGT. Here the CDR3 DNA reads TGTGCCAGCAGTTACTCGAACTCCCAGGGGAACACTGAAGCTTTCTTT. Its protein is CASSYSNSQGNTEAFF.

The rearrangement joins TRBV14 to TRBJ2-7; the match to TRBD2 covers 10 bases. J gave up 6 bases and V 5 bases, and 7 bases lay outside the gene matches. The CDR3 is 14 residues long. Germline lookup yields CDR1 SGHDN and CDR2 FVKESK. The CDR3 loop is CASSLAGGAAEQYF. Here the CDR3 DNA reads TGTGCCAGCAGCTTAGCGGGAGGAGCAGCCGAGCAGTACTTC.

This clonotype was picked up a small number of times. The chain links TRBV5-1 to TRBJ2-5; TRBD1 aligns across 11 bases. Trimming removed 2 bases from V and 2 bases from J; junction bases left unmatched: 2. Germline CDR1 is SGHRS and CDR2 is YFSETQ. The CDR3 consists of 15 residues. The CDR3 reads CASSFGTGGQETQYF. The CDR3, as DNA: TGCGCCAGCAGCTTCGGGACAGGGGGGCAAGAGACCCAGTACTTC.

Many counts were recorded for this clonotype. The V gene is TRBV9, the J gene TRBJ1-3; no clear D. The V gene lost 0 bases and the J gene lost 0 bases, with 13 bases spanning the gap. Germline V gene data show CDR1 as SGDLS and CDR2 as YYNGEE. This CDR3 has 17 amino acids. The CDR3 DNA is TGTGCCAGCAGCGTAGGTAGCCAGCCAATCTCTGGAAACACCATATATTTT. Its translation: CASSVGSQPISGNTIYF.

This clonotype was seen repeatedly, ten times or more. This rearrangement joins TRBV9 to TRBJ1-2, with 7 bases aligning to TRBD1. Germline V gene sequence: CDR1 SGDLS, CDR2 YYNGEE. V lost 4 bases and J lost 6; bases outside the gene matches: 9. This CDR3 comprises 14 residues. CDR3 DNA: TGTGCCAGCAGCACATCGACAGGGAGGGATGGCTACACCTTC. Encoded protein: CASSTSTGRDGYTF. Variable domain in full (rest from reference TRBV9 and TRBJ1-2): DSGVTQTPKHLITATGQRVTLRCSPRSGDLSVYWYQQSLDQGLQFLIQYYNGEERAKGNILERFSAQQFPDLHSELNLSSLELGDSALYFCASSTSTGRDGYTFGSGTRLTVV.

This clonotype was found many times. This rearrangement joins TRBV10-3 to TRBJ1-5; D is undetermined. CDR1 ENHRY and CDR2 SYGVKD come from the germline V gene. V lost 4 bases and J lost 1, with 11 bases in between. This CDR3 region has 15 residues. CDR3 DNA sequence: TGTGCCATCAGTGCCGAGGGAAGGAGCAATCAGCCCCAGCATTTT. It specifies CAISAEGRSNQPQHF.